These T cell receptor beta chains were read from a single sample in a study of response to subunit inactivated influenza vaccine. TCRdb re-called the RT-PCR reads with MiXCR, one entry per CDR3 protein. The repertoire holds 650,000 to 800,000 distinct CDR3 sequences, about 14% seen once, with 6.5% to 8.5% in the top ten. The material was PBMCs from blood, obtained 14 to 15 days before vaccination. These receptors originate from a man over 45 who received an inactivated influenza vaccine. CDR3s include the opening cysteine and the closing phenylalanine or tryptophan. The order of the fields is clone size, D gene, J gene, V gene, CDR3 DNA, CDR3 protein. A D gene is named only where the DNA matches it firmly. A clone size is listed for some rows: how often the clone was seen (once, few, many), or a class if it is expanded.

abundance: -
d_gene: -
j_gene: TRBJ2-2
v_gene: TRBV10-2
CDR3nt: TGCGCCAGCAGTGAACCAGGGTACACCGGGGAGCTGTTTTTT
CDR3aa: CASSEPGYTGELFF

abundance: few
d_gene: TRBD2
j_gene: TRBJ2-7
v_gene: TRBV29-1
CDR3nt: TGCAGCGTTTGGACTAGGATTCCGGGAGGGAGTTCAAGCTCCTACGAGCAGTACTTC
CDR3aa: CSVWTRIPGGSSSSYEQYF

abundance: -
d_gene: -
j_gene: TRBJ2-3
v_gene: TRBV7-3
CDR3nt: TGTGCCAGCAGCTCCATAGGGGGGCTTTCTAGCACAGATACGCAGTATTTT
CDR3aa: CASSSIGGLSSTDTQYF

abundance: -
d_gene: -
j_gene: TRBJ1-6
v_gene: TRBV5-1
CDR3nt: TGCGCCAGCAGCTTATACAGGGAGGTCGGTTCACCCCTCCACTTT
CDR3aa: CASSLYREVGSPLHF

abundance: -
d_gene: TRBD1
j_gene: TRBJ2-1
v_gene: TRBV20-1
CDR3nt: TGCAGTGCCATAGGGGGCCAGGGGACCCTCGATGAGCAGTTCTTC
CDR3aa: CSAIGGQGTLDEQFF

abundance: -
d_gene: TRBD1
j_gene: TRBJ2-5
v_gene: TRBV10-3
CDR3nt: TGTGCAACAGGGGGAGAGACCCAGTACTTC
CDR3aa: CATGGETQYF

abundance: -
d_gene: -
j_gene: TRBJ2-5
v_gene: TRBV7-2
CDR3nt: TGTGCCAGCAGCTTATGGGACGGGGAGACCCAGTACTTC
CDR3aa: CASSLWDGETQYF

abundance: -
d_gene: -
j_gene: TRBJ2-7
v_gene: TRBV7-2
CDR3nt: TGTGCCAGCAGCTCTACCAACCCTCCTTACGAGCAGTACTTC
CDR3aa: CASSSTNPPYEQYF

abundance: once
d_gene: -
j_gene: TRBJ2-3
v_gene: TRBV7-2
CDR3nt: TGTGCCAGCGGAGGGGGGAGACCCACAGATACGCAGTATTTT
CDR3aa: CASGGGRPTDTQYF

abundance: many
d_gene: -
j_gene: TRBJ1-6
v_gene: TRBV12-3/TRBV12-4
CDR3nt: TGTGCCAGCTCCCGCGGAGCTAATAATTCACCCCTCCACTTT
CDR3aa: CASSRGANNSPLHF

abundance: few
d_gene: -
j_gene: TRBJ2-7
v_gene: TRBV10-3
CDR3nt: TGTGCCATCAGCCAGGAGTCCTACGAGCAGTACTTC
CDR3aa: CAISQESYEQYF

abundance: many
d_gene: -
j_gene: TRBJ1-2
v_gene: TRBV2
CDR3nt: TGTGCCAGCAGCCAAGAAAACTATGGCTACACCTTC
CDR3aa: CASSQENYGYTF

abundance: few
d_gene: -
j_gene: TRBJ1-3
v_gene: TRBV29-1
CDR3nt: TGCAGCGTAATCCAGAACTCTGGAAACACCATATATTTT
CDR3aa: CSVIQNSGNTIYF

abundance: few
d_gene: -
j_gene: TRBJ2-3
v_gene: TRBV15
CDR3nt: TGTGCCACCAGCAGAGATTTGACAGGTAGCACAGATACGCAGTATTTT
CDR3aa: CATSRDLTGSTDTQYF

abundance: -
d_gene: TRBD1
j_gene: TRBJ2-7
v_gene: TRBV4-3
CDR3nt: TGCGCCAGCAGCCAAGCGCGGACAGGGGTGACCTACGAGCAGTACTTC
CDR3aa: CASSQARTGVTYEQYF

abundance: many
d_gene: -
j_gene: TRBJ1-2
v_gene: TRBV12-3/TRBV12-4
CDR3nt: TGTGCCAGCACCAACCCTCTCACGGGAGGCTATGGCTACACCTTC
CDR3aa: CASTNPLTGGYGYTF

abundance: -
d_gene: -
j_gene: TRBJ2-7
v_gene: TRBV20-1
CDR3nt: TGCAGTGCTAGTCAGGGCTTCTACGAGCAGTACTTC
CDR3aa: CSASQGFYEQYF

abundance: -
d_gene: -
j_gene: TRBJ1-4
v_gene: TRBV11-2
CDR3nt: TGTGCCAGCAGCTTAGATCGACGAGGCAAACTGTTTTTT
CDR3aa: CASSLDRRGKLFF

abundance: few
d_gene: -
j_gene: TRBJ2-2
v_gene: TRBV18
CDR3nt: TGTGCCAGCTCACCAAAAGTGGTGGACACCGGGGAGCTGTTTTTT
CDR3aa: CASSPKVVDTGELFF

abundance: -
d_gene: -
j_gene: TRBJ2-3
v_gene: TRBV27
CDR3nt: TGTGCCAGCAGTTTACGCCATGAGGGAGACCTCACAGATACGCAGTATTTT
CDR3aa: CASSLRHEGDLTDTQYF

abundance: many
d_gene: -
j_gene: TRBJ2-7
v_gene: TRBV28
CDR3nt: TGTGCCAGCAGTCGAGCCGGCTACGAGCAGTACTTC
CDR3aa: CASSRAGYEQYF

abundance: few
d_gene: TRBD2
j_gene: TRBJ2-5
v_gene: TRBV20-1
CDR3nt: TGCAGTGCTAGCCCCCCCCCGGGTACTAGCGGGGGATTCCAAGAGACCCAGTACTTC
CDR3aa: CSASPPPGTSGGFQETQYF

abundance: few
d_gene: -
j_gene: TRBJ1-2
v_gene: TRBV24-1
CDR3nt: TGTGCCACCAGTCCGTCGACTGATTATGGCTACACCTTC
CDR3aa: CATSPSTDYGYTF

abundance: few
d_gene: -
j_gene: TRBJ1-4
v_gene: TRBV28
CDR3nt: TGTGCCAGCAGTGGCCCCGGGCTAACGTTTTTT
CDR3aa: CASSGPGLTFF

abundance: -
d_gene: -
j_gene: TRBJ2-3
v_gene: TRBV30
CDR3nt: TGTGCCTGGAACCTCCTTCGAAGCACAGATACGCAGTATTTT
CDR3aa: CAWNLLRSTDTQYF

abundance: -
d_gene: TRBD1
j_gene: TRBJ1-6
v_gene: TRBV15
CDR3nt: TGTGCCACCAGCACCTCCCTACAGGGGAGGAATTCACCCCTCCACTTT
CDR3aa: CATSTSLQGRNSPLHF

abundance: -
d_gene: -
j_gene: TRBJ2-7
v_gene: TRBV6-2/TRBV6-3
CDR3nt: TGTGCCAGCAGTCCACGGGACCCAACCTACGAGCAGTACTTC
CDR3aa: CASSPRDPTYEQYF

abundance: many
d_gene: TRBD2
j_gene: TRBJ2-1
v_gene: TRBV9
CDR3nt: TGTGCCAGCAGCTTCCTCGCGGGAGGGTTTAATGAGCAGTTCTTC
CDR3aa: CASSFLAGGFNEQFF

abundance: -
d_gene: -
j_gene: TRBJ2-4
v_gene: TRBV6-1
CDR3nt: TGTGCCAGCAGGGATACAGTAGCCAAAAACATTCAGTACTTC
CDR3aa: CASRDTVAKNIQYF

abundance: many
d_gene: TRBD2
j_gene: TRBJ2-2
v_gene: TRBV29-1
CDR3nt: TGCAGCGGCTCCGGACTAGCGGGAGAGGGCACCGGGGAGCTGTTTTTT
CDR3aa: CSGSGLAGEGTGELFF

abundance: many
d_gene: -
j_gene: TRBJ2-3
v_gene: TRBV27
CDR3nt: TGTGCCAGCAGCCTCGACCGCCGGGGTACGCAGTATTTT
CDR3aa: CASSLDRRGTQYF

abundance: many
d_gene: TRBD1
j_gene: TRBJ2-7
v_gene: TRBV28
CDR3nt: TGTGCCAGCAACCCCGGGACAGGGTGGTATGAGCAGTACTTC
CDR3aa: CASNPGTGWYEQYF

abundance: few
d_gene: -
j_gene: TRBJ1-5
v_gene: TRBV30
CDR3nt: TGTGCCTGGAGTGTAGATAGCAATCAGCCCCAGCATTTT
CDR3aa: CAWSVDSNQPQHF

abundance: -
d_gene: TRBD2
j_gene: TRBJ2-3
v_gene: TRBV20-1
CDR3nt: TGCAGTGCTAGTAGACTAGCGGGGGGGCAAGATACGCAGTATTTT
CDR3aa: CSASRLAGGQDTQYF

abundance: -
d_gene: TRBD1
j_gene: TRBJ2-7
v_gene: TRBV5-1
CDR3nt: TGCGCCAGCAGCAATGGACAGGGGTGGGAGCAGTACTTC
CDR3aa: CASSNGQGWEQYF

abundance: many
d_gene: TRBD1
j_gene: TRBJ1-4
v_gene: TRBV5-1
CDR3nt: TGCGCCAGCAGCTCGACCGGGACAGCAACTAATGAAAAACTGTTTTTT
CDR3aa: CASSSTGTATNEKLFF

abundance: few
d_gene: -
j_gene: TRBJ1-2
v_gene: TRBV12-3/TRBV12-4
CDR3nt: TGTGCCAGCAGTTCACGACGTTTTAGGAATGGCTACACCTTC
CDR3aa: CASSSRRFRNGYTF

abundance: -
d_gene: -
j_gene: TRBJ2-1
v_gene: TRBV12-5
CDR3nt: TGTGCTAGTGGTTTGGAGGGACAAGACAATGAGCAGTTCTTC
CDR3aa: CASGLEGQDNEQFF

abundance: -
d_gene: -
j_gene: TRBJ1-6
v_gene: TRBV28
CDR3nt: TGTGCCAGCAACCAGGAAGGGTTACGTTATTCACCCCTCCACTTT
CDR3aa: CASNQEGLRYSPLHF

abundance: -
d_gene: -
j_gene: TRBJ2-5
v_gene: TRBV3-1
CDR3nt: TGTGCCAGCAGCCAAGATGGGGGGGCCCAAGAGACCCAGTACTTC
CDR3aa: CASSQDGGAQETQYF

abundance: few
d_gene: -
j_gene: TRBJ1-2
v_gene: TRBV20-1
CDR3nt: TGCAGTGCTAGACTGGACAGTTATGGCTACACCTTC
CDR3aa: CSARLDSYGYTF

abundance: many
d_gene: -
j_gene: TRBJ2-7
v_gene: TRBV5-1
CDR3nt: TGCGCCAGCAGCTTGGGCGGGACCTACTCCTACGAGCAGTACTTC
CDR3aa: CASSLGGTYSYEQYF

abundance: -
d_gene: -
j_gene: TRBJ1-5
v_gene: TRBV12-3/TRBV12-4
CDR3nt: TGTGCCAGCAGCCAGGGTTTCAGCAATCAGCCCCAGCATTTT
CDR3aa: CASSQGFSNQPQHF

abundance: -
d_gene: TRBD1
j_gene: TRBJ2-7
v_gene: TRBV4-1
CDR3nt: TGCGCCAGCAGCCAAGATTGGGACAGTACGAGGAACGAGCAGTACTTC
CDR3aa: CASSQDWDSTRNEQYF

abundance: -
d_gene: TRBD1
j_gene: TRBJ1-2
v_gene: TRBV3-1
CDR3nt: TGTGCCAGCAGCCAAACACCGGGACAGGGCTTTGTAGGCTATGGCTACACCTTC
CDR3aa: CASSQTPGQGFVGYGYTF

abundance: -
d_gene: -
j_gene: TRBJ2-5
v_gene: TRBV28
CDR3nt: TGTGCCAGCAGTTTTAGCCTCGTCCAAGAGACCCAGTACTTC
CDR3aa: CASSFSLVQETQYF

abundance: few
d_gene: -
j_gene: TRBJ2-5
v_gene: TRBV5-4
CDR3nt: TGTGCCAGCAGCTCACCGACGGAGACCCAGTACTTC
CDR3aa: CASSSPTETQYF

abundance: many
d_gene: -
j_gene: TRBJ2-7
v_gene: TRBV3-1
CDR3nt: TGTGCCAGCAGCATTAGAGTGGGACATTACGAGCAGTACTTC
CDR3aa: CASSIRVGHYEQYF

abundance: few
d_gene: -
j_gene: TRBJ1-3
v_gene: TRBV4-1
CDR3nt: TGCGCCAGCAGCCAAGTAGACAGGCCTGGAAACACCATATATTTT
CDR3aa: CASSQVDRPGNTIYF

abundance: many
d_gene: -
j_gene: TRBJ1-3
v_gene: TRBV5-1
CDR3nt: TGTGCCAGCAGCTTGGACAGCGGAAACACCATATATTTT
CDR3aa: CASSLDSGNTIYF

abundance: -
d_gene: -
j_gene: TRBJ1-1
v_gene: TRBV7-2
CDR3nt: TGTGCCAGCAGCCCGAAGGGACACATGAACACTGAAGCTTTCTTT
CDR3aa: CASSPKGHMNTEAFF

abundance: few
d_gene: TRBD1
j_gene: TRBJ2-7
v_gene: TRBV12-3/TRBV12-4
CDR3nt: TGTGCCAGCAGTCAGGGGGCGACCCACGAGCAGTACTTC
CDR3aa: CASSQGATHEQYF

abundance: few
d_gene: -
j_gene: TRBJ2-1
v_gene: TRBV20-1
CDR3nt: TGCAGTGCCAGTATAGCCTACAATGAGCAGTTCTTC
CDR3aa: CSASIAYNEQFF

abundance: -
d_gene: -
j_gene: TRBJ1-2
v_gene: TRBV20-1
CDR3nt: TGCAGTGCTAGAGACCAGGGACCGAGAGCTAACTATGGCTACACCTTC
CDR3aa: CSARDQGPRANYGYTF

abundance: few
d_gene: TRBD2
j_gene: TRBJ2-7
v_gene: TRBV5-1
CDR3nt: TGCGCCAGCAGCTTGGGGGTAGCGGGAGCGGCTTACGAGCAGTACTTC
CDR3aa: CASSLGVAGAAYEQYF

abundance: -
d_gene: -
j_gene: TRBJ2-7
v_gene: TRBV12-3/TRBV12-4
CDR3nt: TGTGCCAGCAGTTTAGGCTGGGAATTCACCTACGAGCAGTACTTC
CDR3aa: CASSLGWEFTYEQYF

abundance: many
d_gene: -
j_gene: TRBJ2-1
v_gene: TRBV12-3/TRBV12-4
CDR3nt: TGTGCCAGCAGTTTAGTAGAGGGGGGCTACAATGAGCAGTTCTTC
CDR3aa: CASSLVEGGYNEQFF